Shown below are 10 T cell receptor beta chains from a single sample sequenced in a study of cytomegalovirus exposure and HLA in healthy donors. Only in-frame clones appear in the TCRdb table, and some are missing; sequencing was by immunoSEQ multiplex PCR. The sample shows 150,000 to 200,000 clones, approximately 84% of them seen only once. Sequenced input: PBMCs. These TCRs come from a man younger than 35 in good health and CMV-seropositive.

The chain is built from TRBV5-8 and TRBJ2-7, with 9 bases lining up with TRBD1. This CDR3 contains 17 residues. Germline V gene data show CDR1 as SGHTS and CDR2 as YDEGEE. After removal of 4 bases from V and 4 bases from J, the junction contained 15 bases not matched to a gene. This CDR3 is CASSARDRRDRGYEQYF. Written as DNA, the CDR3 is TGTGCCAGCAGCGCCCGGGACCGCCGTGACAGGGGGTACGAGCAGTACTTC.

This clone was seen once. The chain has TRBV28 and TRBJ2-7, with 8 bases aligning to TRBD2. Germline loops: CDR1 MDHEN, CDR2 SYDVKM. This CDR3 region has 16 residues. V shed 6 bases, J shed 1 base, and the junction held 11 bases outside the gene matches. The CDR3 loop reads CASRPFSGARSYEQYF. CDR3 nucleotides: TGTGCCAGCAGACCCTTTAGCGGGGCACGTTCCTACGAGCAGTACTTC.

Written as DNA, the CDR3 is TGTGCCAGCAGCTTCCAGGGGGCAACAGATACGCAGTATTTT. Translated: CASSFQGATDTQYF. This chain connects TRBV7-2 to TRBJ2-3, with 8 bases aligning to TRBD1. Per germline, CDR1 SGHTA and CDR2 FQGNSA. J was trimmed by 3 bases and V by 3 bases; bases with no gene match: 2. The CDR3 is made up of 14 amino acids.

The sample holds one count of this clone. The chain combines TRBV9 with TRBJ2-5, with 12 nucleotides matching TRBD2. The CDR3 is 16 residues long. Trimming at V came to 3 bases and at J to 3 bases, leaving 6 bases not matched to a gene. CDR1 SGDLS and CDR2 YYNGEE come from the germline V gene. The CDR3 DNA reads as TGTGCCAGCAGCGGGGGGAGACTAGCGGGAGAAGAGACCCAGTACTTC. Translating it yields CASSGGRLAGEETQYF.

CDR3 nucleotide sequence: TGTGCCTGGAGTCCCCCAGGGATTTACACTGAAGCTTTCTTT. Translation gives CAWSPPGIYTEAFF. The chain is built from TRBV30 and TRBJ1-1; TRBD1 is a possible D gene (5 bases). V lost 2 bases and J lost 3, with 13 bases in between. This CDR3 region has 14 residues. Germline loops: CDR1 GTSNPN, CDR2 SVGIG (reference sequence).

The chain joins TRBV28 to TRBJ2-7, with TRBD1 identical over 7 bases. CDR1 and CDR2 from the germline V gene are MDHEN and SYDVKM. This CDR3 is built from 15 residues. Trimming removed 5 bases from V and 3 bases from J; junction bases left unmatched: 10. The DNA for the CDR3 is TGTGCCAGCAGTGGCCACAGGGGCAGAAACTACGAGCAGTACTTC. Encoded protein: CASSGHRGRNYEQYF.

This clone has only one observation. The rearrangement joins TRBV5-1 to TRBJ1-5; no reliable D call. The V and J ends lost 0 bases and 1 base respectively, with 8 bases between them. CDR1 is SGHRS and CDR2 is YFSETQ in the germline V gene. The CDR3 consists of 15 residues. CDR3 in DNA: TGCGCCAGCAGCTTGGACGGGTCGAGCAATCAGCCCCAGCATTTT. This codes for CASSLDGSSNQPQHF.

This chain uses TRBV11-2 with TRBJ2-1; 7 nucleotides align to TRBD2. J lost 12 bases, V lost 5 bases, and 7 bases had no gene match. CDR1 and CDR2 from the germline V gene are SGHAT and FQNNGV. The CDR3 is 12 residues long. CDR3 protein: CASSPPGGGQFF. CDR3 nucleotide sequence: TGTGCCAGCAGCCCCCCGGGAGGTGGGCAGTTCTTC. The full variable domain, with the rest looked up from reference TRBV11-2 and TRBJ2-1, is EAGVAQSPRYKIIEKRQSVAFWCNPISGHATLYWYQQILGQGPKLLIQFQNNGVVDDSQLPKDRFSAERLKGVDSTLKIQPAKLEDSAVYLCASSPPGGGQFFGPGTRLTVL.

This chain joins TRBV2 and TRBJ1-1; 7 bases match TRBD1. V lost 4 bases, J lost 5 bases, and 7 bases stayed unmatched. Germline loops: CDR1 SNHLY, CDR2 FYNNEI. The CDR3 is 14 residues long. Written as DNA, the CDR3 is TGTGCCAGCAGTGTTCCAGGGGGTTATACTGAAGCTTTCTTT. It specifies CASSVPGGYTEAFF.

The J gene is TRBJ2-3, the V gene TRBV18, with 7 bases lining up with TRBD2. The length of the CDR3 is 14 residues. V shed 0 bases and J 4 bases; nucleotides not matched to a gene: 1. Germline V gene sequence: CDR1 KGHSH, CDR2 LQKENI. The CDR3 DNA reads TGTGCCAGCTCACCACCGACTAGCCCAGATACGCAGTATTTT. The encoded protein is CASSPPTSPDTQYF.